This T cell receptor (beta chain) comes out of a study of T cell responses to AZD1222 COVID-19 vaccine. The CDR3 is 15 residues long. Germline V gene data show CDR1 as SGHRS and CDR2 as YFSETQ. V trimming: 0 bases; J trimming: 6 bases; junction bases outside the gene matches: 2. Libraries were prepared by immunoSEQ multiplex PCR; TCRdb keeps only in-frame clonotypes and omits some of them. The sample shows fewer than 200,000 clones, about nine tenths of them seen only once. Turning to this clone: Its target is unknown.

Study findings and constraints: Donors skewed white British and female; clonal diversity was possibly underestimated. Nearly half of spike-specific TCRs reportedly target unmutated variant regions.

The sample in question was peripheral blood, obtained 28 days after the second AZD1222 dose. The chain carries TRBV5-1 and TRBJ1-6; 8 bases are a match to TRBD1. The TCR originated in an adult who received the AZD1222 COVID-19 vaccine. The CDR3 DNA follows: TGCGCCAGCAGCTTGGTTCAGGGGGCTAATTCACCCCTCCACTTT. Translated: CASSLVQGANSPLHF. The complete variable domain, with remaining parts taken from reference TRBV5-1 and TRBJ1-6, reads KAGVTQTPRYLIKTRGQQVTLSCSPISGHRSVSWYQQTPGQGLQFLFEYFSETQRNKGNFPGRFSGRQFSNSRSEMNVSTLELGDSALYLCASSLVQGANSPLHFGNGTRLTVT.